Presented here are 29 T cell receptor beta chains from one specimen sequenced in a study of tumor-infiltrating lymphocytes in primary liver carcinoma. Germline DNA was also extracted, and blood RNA was taken from unsorted whole blood. The input was approximately 500 ng total RNA; TCR beta cDNA was made from it with a constant-region primer. Slightly modified ARM-PCR served as the procedure for the TCR beta libraries. These libraries came from three rounds of nested multiplex PCR. The study ran its first two PCR rounds for roughly 10 cycles each, using TRBV1-TRBV30 forward primers and a C-beta reverse primer. Each CDR3 protein is one row after TCRdb ran MiXCR on the multiplex PCR reads. The repertoire holds approximately 320,000 distinct CDR3 sequences, with more than 55% as singletons. Sequenced input: peripheral blood. These receptor sequences come from a woman in her 30s with primary liver carcinoma and hepatitis B virus infection.

The genes are TRBV30 and TRBJ2-3, with D tentatively TRBD1 (5 bases). Germline V gene sequence: CDR1 GTSNPN, CDR2 SVGIG (reference sequence). The CDR3 runs to 14 residues. Trimming cost V 3 bases and J 1 base, with 11 bases left between them. This CDR3 reads CAWSDLGGTDTQYF. The CDR3 region has the DNA TGTGCCTGGAGCGACCTAGGGGGCACAGATACGCAGTATTTT.

Details on this clonotype: Just one base apart from a much larger clone, this may be a read error. CDR3 loop: CASSLAQGPQHF. CDR3 bases: TGTGCCAGCAGTTTAGCGCAGGGGCCCCAGCATTTT. V is TRBV12-3 or TRBV12-4 and J is TRBJ1-5; possibly TRBD1 for D (5 bases). The CDR3 spans 12 residues. Trimming removed 0 bases from V and 9 bases from J, with 6 bases in between.

The J gene is TRBJ2-2, the V gene TRBV14; 9 bases are a match to TRBD2. The V and J ends lost 3 bases and 3 bases, in that order; junction bases with no gene match: 5. The CDR3 contains 16 residues. CDR1 SGHDN and CDR2 FVKESK come from the germline V gene. The CDR3 DNA sequence: TGTGCCAGCAGCCAGCTAGCGGGATCCCACACCGGGGAGCTGTTTTTT. Amino acid sequence: CASSQLAGSHTGELFF.

As for this clonotype: The CDR3 does not end in the conserved phenylalanine or tryptophan, so this is likely a read error. The chain combines TRBV12-3 or TRBV12-4 with TRBJ2-7; D call uncertain. The V and J ends lost 3 bases and 5 bases respectively, with 5 bases between them. CDR3 size: 11 residues. CDR3 loop: CASSFWDEQYL. DNA of the CDR3: TGTGCCAGCAGTTTCTGGGACGAGCAGTACTTA.

This clonotype was detected only a few times. This chain uses TRBV7-9 with TRBJ2-5; D possibly corresponds to TRBD2 (6 bases). The CDR3 sequence is 15 residues long. Germline V gene lookup returns CDR1 SEHNR and CDR2 FQNEAQ (reference sequence). The ends were cut back, 1 base at V and 3 bases at J, with 12 bases in the middle. The CDR3 DNA reads TGTGCCAGCAGCTTAGGGGACTTGTTAAAAGAGACCCAGTACTTC. Translating gives CASSLGDLLKETQYF. Variable domain in full (rest from reference TRBV7-9 and TRBJ2-5): DTGVSQNPRHKITKRGQNVTFRCDPISEHNRLYWYRQTLGQGPEFLTYFQNEAQLEKSRLLSDRFSAERPKGSFSTLEIQRTEQGDSAMYLCASSLGDLLKETQYFGPGTRLLVL.

Comments on this clonotype: A junction end diverges from the germline sequence, so it may reflect a read error. The CDR3, as DNA: TGTGCCAGCAGCAAGATACGGGGGAATCGGCCCCAGCATTTT. Its protein is CASSKIRGNRPQHF. The rearrangement joins TRBV5-6 to TRBJ1-5; a possible D gene is TRBD1 (5 bases). Germline V gene lookup returns CDR1 SGHDT and CDR2 YYEEEE. The CDR3 spans 14 residues.

This clonotype appeared many times. The chain uses TRBV6-2 or TRBV6-3 and TRBJ2-1; 8 bases agree with TRBD2. V was pared by 0 bases and J by 1 base, with 8 bases of the junction left unmatched. This CDR3 has 18 amino acids. Germline-derived CDR1 and CDR2 are MNHEY and SVGEGT. CDR3 amino acids: CASSYSSVGTRSYNEQFF. The CDR3 nucleotides are TGTGCCAGCAGTTACTCGAGTGTCGGGACTAGATCCTACAATGAGCAGTTCTTC.

V and J are TRBV6-2 or TRBV6-3 and TRBJ2-7; 13 positions agree with TRBD2. V gave up 1 base and J gave up 4 bases; unmatched junction bases: 4. The CDR3 is made up of 16 amino acids. The germline V gene encodes CDR1 MNHEY and CDR2 SVGEGT. CDR3 loop: CASSYWTSGSSYEQYF. DNA for the CDR3: TGTGCCAGCAGTTACTGGACTAGCGGGAGCAGTTACGAGCAGTACTTC.

As concerns this clonotype: This may arise from a read error, as a much more abundant clone is one base away. The chain is built from TRBV6-2 or TRBV6-3 and TRBJ2-1, with D maybe TRBD2 (6 bases). In germline, CDR1 is MNHEY, CDR2 SVGEGT. This CDR3 is 14 amino acids long. DNA for the CDR3: TGTACCAGCAGCTATAGCGGACCTAAGAGTGAGCAGTTCTTC. Translating it yields CTSSYSGPKSEQFF.

Turning to this clonotype: The junction and the germline gene differ at one end; a read error may be behind it. The chain employs TRBV11-2 and TRBJ1-2; TRBD1 aligns across 11 bases. CDR1 is SGHAT and CDR2 is FQNNGV in the germline V gene. The CDR3 is 16 amino acids. Here the CDR3 reads CASSARTGGRSYGCTF. In nucleotides, the CDR3 is TGTGCCAGCAGCGCCCGGACAGGGGGCAGAAGCTATGGCTGCACCTTC.

The chain uses TRBV4-1 and TRBJ2-3; the D is unclear. From germline, CDR1 is MGHRA and CDR2 YSYEKL. The CDR3 sequence is 15 residues long. V was clipped by 4 bases and J by 6 bases, with 17 bases between them. The CDR3 region is CASSPRRTAGDTQYF. In DNA, the CDR3 is TGCGCCAGCAGCCCCCGTAGGACCGCTGGGGATACGCAGTATTTT.

About this clonotype: The junction departs from the called germline gene at one end, perhaps through a read error. This chain uses TRBV30 with TRBJ2-4, with 9 bases lining up with TRBD1. From germline, CDR1 is GTSNPN and CDR2 SVGIG (reference sequence). This CDR3 comprises 20 residues. The CDR3 sequence is CAWTNPSWTGDPVAKNIQHF. The DNA of the CDR3 is TGTGCCTGGACGAACCCCTCGTGGACAGGGGACCCTGTGGCCAAAAACATTCAGCACTTC.

This clonotype was detected a few times. V gene TRBV4-2 combines with J gene TRBJ2-7; 7 nucleotides align to TRBD1. The CDR3 sequence is 14 residues long. Germline V gene lookup returns CDR1 LGHNA and CDR2 YNFKEQ. V was pared by 2 bases and J by 3 bases, with 4 bases of the junction left unmatched. The CDR3 is CASSQRQGDYEQYF. The CDR3 bases are TGTGCCAGCAGCCAACGACAGGGTGACTACGAGCAGTACTTC.

This clonotype was detected ten times or more. This CDR3 is CASGKGLAGVETQYF. CDR3 DNA: TGTGCCAGCGGGAAGGGACTAGCGGGAGTCGAGACCCAGTACTTC. This chain joins TRBV6-2 or TRBV6-3 and TRBJ2-5, with TRBD2 matching 14 bases. The CDR3 spans 15 residues. Trimming took 8 bases from V and 5 from J; bases not matched to a gene: 7. Germline V CDR1 and CDR2: MNHEY, SVGEGT.

The chain couples TRBV28 to TRBJ1-6, with 7 bases lining up with TRBD1. The CDR3 sequence is 16 residues long. CDR1 is MDHEN, CDR2 SYDVKM, per germline. The V and J ends lost 5 bases and 5 bases, in that order; junction bases with no gene match: 9. This CDR3 is CASSKPRGQDNSPLHF. CDR3 in DNA: TGTGCCAGCAGTAAGCCCCGAGGACAGGATAATTCACCCCTCCACTTT.

In DNA, the CDR3 is TGTGCCAGCAGCCCGAGTAGAGGGTCTTACAATGAGCAGTTCTTC. It specifies CASSPSRGSYNEQFF. V gene TRBV6-2 or TRBV6-3 combines with J gene TRBJ2-1, with D tentatively TRBD2 (5 bases). Germline CDR1 reads MNHEY; CDR2 reads SVGEGT. The V end was cut by 6 bases, the J end by 4 bases, with 16 bases between. This CDR3 spans 15 amino acids.

The rearrangement uses TRBV11-2 and TRBJ2-7; D is uncertain. The V end lost 0 bases, the J end lost 7 bases, and 16 bases lay between the germline ends. The length of the CDR3 is 15 residues. The germline V gene encodes CDR1 SGHAT and CDR2 FQNNGV. CDR3 loop: CASSLDGCGFGEQYF. DNA for the CDR3: TGTGCCAGCAGCTTAGATGGATGTGGTTTCGGGGAGCAGTACTTC.

This chain uses TRBV6-5 with TRBJ1-1, with unresolved D. Trimming removed 0 bases from V and 8 bases from J, with 13 bases in between. Germline CDR1 and CDR2: MNHEY and SVGAGI. This CDR3 has 14 residues. CDR3 nucleotide sequence: TGTGCCAGCAGTTACTCGAATACTGCAGGAGAAGCTTTCTTT. It translates to CASSYSNTAGEAFF.

This clonotype was observed many times. V is TRBV11-2 and J is TRBJ2-1; 9 bases map to TRBD2. V dropped 2 bases and J dropped 3; count of bases not matched to a gene: 5. The CDR3 extends over 16 amino acids. Germline loops: CDR1 SGHAT, CDR2 FQNNGV. The CDR3 coding sequence is TGTGCCAGCAGCTTATCTAGCGGGATCTACTACAATGAGCAGTTCTTC. Its translation is CASSLSSGIYYNEQFF.

There are a few counts of this clonotype. A read error is possible here, since a much larger clone lies one base away. Likely a read error: the CDR3 ends without its conserved phenylalanine or tryptophan. The chain is built from TRBV29-1 and TRBJ1-2; 8 nucleotides agree with TRBD1. The CDR3 covers 15 residues. Germline lookup yields CDR1 SQVTM and CDR2 ANQGSEA. Unmatched junction bases numbered 10, after V lost 4 bases and J lost 3 bases. CDR3 nucleotide sequence: TGCAGCGTTGTCGCAGACAGGGGTTGGTACTATGGCTACACCTCC. It encodes CSVVADRGWYYGYTS.

The rearrangement joins TRBV10-1 to TRBJ2-5, with TRBD2 matching 10 bases. Germline V gives CDR1 WNHNN, CDR2 SYGVQD (reference sequence). The ends lost 0 bases at V and 3 bases at J; junction bases unmatched: 10. The CDR3 consists of 18 residues. The CDR3 reads CASSESCGTSAIKETQYF. CDR3 sequence (DNA): TGCGCCAGCAGTGAGTCCTGCGGGACTAGCGCTATAAAAGAGACCCAGTACTTC.

This clonotype appeared many times. The chain links TRBV11-2 to TRBJ2-3; D unclear. The V and J ends lost 1 base and 4 bases respectively, with 12 bases between them. The germline V gene has CDR1 SGHAT and CDR2 FQNNGV. This CDR3 region has 15 residues. The CDR3 reads CASSLVPLGPDTQYF. CDR3 sequence (DNA): TGTGCCAGCAGCTTAGTCCCCCTAGGTCCAGATACGCAGTATTTT.

The rearrangement uses TRBV28 and TRBJ2-7; 9 bases are a match to TRBD1. The CDR3 extends over 16 amino acids. Trimming removed 6 bases from V and 7 bases from J; junction bases left unmatched: 16. Germline V gene sequence: CDR1 MDHEN, CDR2 SYDVKM. The CDR3 nucleotides read TGTGCCAGCAGCCTACTAGGACAGGGGAGGACTTTTGAGCAGTACTTC. Translation: CASSLLGQGRTFEQYF.

With respect to this clonotype: A read error may produce the germline difference seen at one junction end. The chain has TRBV29-1 and TRBJ2-7, with 13 bases that match TRBD2. CDR1 is SQVTM and CDR2 is ANQGSEA in the germline V gene. This CDR3 region has 15 residues. The CDR3 here is CSFEDPTSGRSEQYF. CDR3 coding DNA: TGCAGCTTTGAAGACCCGACTAGCGGGAGGAGCGAGCAGTACTTC.

This clonotype has only one observation. The junction and the germline gene differ at one end; a read error may be behind it. The J gene is TRBJ2-7, the V gene TRBV4-1, with 7 bases matching TRBD2. Per germline, CDR1 MGHRA and CDR2 YSYEKL. The CDR3 is made up of 14 amino acids. The CDR3 is CACSPGRGDIEQYF. As DNA, the CDR3 is TGCGCCTGCAGCCCCGGACGGGGGGATATCGAGCAGTACTTC.

This clonotype was found many times. The rearrangement uses TRBV4-2 and TRBJ2-1, with 9 nucleotides matching TRBD2. V was pared by 5 bases and J by 0 bases, with 8 bases of the junction left unmatched. The CDR3 consists of 17 residues. From germline, CDR1 is LGHNA and CDR2 YNFKEQ. For the CDR3, the DNA is TGTGCCAGCAGCTCAAATATACTAGCGGGCTCCTACAATGAGCAGTTCTTC. It yields the protein CASSSNILAGSYNEQFF.

This clonotype was found many times. This sequence joins TRBV11-1 and TRBJ2-7; D may correspond to TRBD1 or TRBD2 (6 bases each). Germline loops: CDR1 SGHAT, CDR2 FQDESV (reference sequence). This CDR3 is built from 14 residues. With 6 bases removed from V and 7 bases from J, the gap between germline ends came to 19 bases. The DNA for the CDR3 is TGTGCCAGCAGTAAACAGGGTTTCGGAGGGGAGCAGTACTTC. It encodes CASSKQGFGGEQYF.

This clonotype has ten or more counts. J is TRBJ2-7 and V is TRBV29-1, with D perhaps matching TRBD2 (6 bases). The ends were cut back, 6 bases at V and 3 bases at J, with 9 bases in the middle. Germline-derived CDR1 and CDR2 are SQVTM and ANQGSEA. The CDR3 covers 11 residues. CDR3 coding DNA: TGCAGCGTGTGGCGGGACTACGAGCAGTACTTC. Protein sequence: CSVWRDYEQYF.

A word on this clonotype: The junction and the germline gene differ at one end; a read error may be behind it. For the CDR3, the DNA is TGCACCAGCAGCCAGAGACAGTTTCAAGAGACCCAGTACTTC. The encoded protein is CTSSQRQFQETQYF. The chain has TRBV4-1 and TRBJ2-5, with D possibly being TRBD1 (5 bases). Germline CDR1 MGHRA, CDR2 YSYEKL. The CDR3 totals 14 residues.